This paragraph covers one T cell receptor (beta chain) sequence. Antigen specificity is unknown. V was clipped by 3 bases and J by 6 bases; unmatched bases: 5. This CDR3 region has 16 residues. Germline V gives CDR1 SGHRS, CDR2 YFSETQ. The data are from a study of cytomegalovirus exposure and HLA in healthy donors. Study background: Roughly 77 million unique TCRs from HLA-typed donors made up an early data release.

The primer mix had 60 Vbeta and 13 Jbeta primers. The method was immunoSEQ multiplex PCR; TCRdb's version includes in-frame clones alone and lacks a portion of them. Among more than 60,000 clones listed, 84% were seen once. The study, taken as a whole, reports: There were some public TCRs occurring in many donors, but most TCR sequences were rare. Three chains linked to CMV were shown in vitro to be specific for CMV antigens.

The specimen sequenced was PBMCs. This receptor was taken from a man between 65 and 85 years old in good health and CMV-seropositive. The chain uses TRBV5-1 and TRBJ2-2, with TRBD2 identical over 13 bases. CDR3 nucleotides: TGCGCCAGCAGCTCTCCGGGACTAGCGGGATCCGGGGAGCTGTTTTTT. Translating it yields CASSSPGLAGSGELFF.